These 27 T cell receptor beta chains were all obtained from the same sample, sequenced in a study of cytomegalovirus exposure and HLA in healthy donors. Researchers ran the PCR with 60 Vbeta and 13 Jbeta primers. The protocol was immunoSEQ multiplex PCR, while the TCRdb copy is restricted to in-frame clones and leaves out a portion. The sample records around 190,000 clones, 81% being singletons. Sequenced: PBMCs. The receptors were gathered from a young man in good health and CMV-seronegative.

The chain has TRBV7-9 and TRBJ2-2, with D tentatively TRBD1 (6 bases). Germline values: CDR1 SEHNR, CDR2 FQNEAQ (reference sequence). The CDR3 contains 17 residues. The V end was cut by 3 bases, the J end by 6 bases, with 20 bases between. The CDR3 DNA is TGTGCCAGCAGCTTCTATCTAGGTCAGGGGAAGGCCGGGGAGCTGTTTTTT. Encoded protein: CASSFYLGQGKAGELFF.

This chain uses TRBV6-5 with TRBJ2-7; 9 bases fit TRBD1. CDR1 and CDR2 from the germline V gene are MNHEY and SVGAGI. There are 14 residues in the CDR3. The V gene end was trimmed by 4 bases and the J gene end by 6 bases; junction bases not matched to a gene: 7. As DNA, the CDR3 is TGTGCCAGCAGTTTGGGGACAGGGATTACCGAGCAGTACTTC. Translation gives CASSLGTGITEQYF.

The V and J genes are TRBV4-1 and TRBJ2-1; 9 bases are a match to TRBD2. The CDR3 covers 16 residues. Germline trimming cut 2 bases from V and 16 bases from J; bases unmatched to any gene: 18. The germline gives CDR1 MGHRA, CDR2 YSYEKL. The CDR3: CASSQCCLAGRTDKFF. The CDR3 nucleotides read TGCGCCAGCAGCCAATGCTGCCTAGCGGGACGGACGGACAAATTCTTC.

The gene calls are TRBV6-4 and TRBJ1-1; D unclear. V was cut by 3 bases and J by 3 bases, with 17 bases left in between. CDR1 is MRHNA and CDR2 is SNTAGT in the germline V gene. The CDR3 loop spans 16 amino acids. CDR3 protein: CASSEGSALGDTEAFF. In nucleotides, the CDR3 is TGTGCCAGCAGTGAGGGGTCAGCCCTCGGGGACACTGAAGCTTTCTTT.

The chain is built from TRBV13 and TRBJ2-5, with D perhaps matching TRBD1 (5 bases). Trimming left V 1 base short and J 4 bases short, with 13 bases between. The V gene's germline CDR1 is PRHDT and CDR2 FYEKMQ (reference sequence). The CDR3 length is 15 residues. The CDR3 is CASSLAQGLLETQYF. DNA of the CDR3: TGTGCCAGCAGCTTAGCGCAGGGTTTGCTAGAGACCCAGTACTTC. Using reference TRBV13 and TRBJ2-5 for the parts outside the CDR3, the full variable domain is AAGVIQSPRHLIKEKRETATLKCYPIPRHDTVYWYQQGPGQDPQFLISFYEKMQSDKGSIPDRFSAQQFSDYHSELNMSSLELGDSALYFCASSLAQGLLETQYFGPGTRLLVL.

The chain employs TRBV9 and TRBJ1-2; 8 nucleotides match TRBD1. Germline-derived CDR1 and CDR2 are SGDLS and YYNGEE. The CDR3 runs 14 residues. Germline trimming cut 0 bases from V and 8 bases from J; bases unmatched to any gene: 6. The CDR3 reads CASSVASGTGGYTF. The CDR3, as DNA: TGTGCCAGCAGCGTAGCGAGTGGGACAGGCGGCTACACCTTC.

This clone was counted a single time. This sequence joins TRBV7-7 and TRBJ1-1, with 7 bases lining up with TRBD1. Germline CDR1 SSHAT, CDR2 FNYEAQ (reference sequence). The CDR3 spans 18 residues. Here the CDR3 reads CASPPIPGTARPRPEAFF. CDR3 nucleotides: TGTGCTAGCCCTCCTATCCCCGGGACAGCAAGACCACGACCTGAAGCTTTCTTT.

The chain uses TRBV11-2 and TRBJ2-1, with a possible D match to TRBD2 (7 bases). The ends were cut back, 1 base at V and 9 bases at J, with 10 bases in the middle. From germline, CDR1 is SGHAT and CDR2 FQNNGV. The CDR3 has 13 residues. Written as DNA, the CDR3 is TGTGCCAGCAGCTTAGCGGGGGGCGGTGAGCAGTTCTTC. Its protein product is CASSLAGGGEQFF.

On this clone itself: Other DNA sequences in this specimen translate into the identical CDR3. The gene calls are TRBV4-3 and TRBJ2-7, with 8 bases identical to TRBD1. This CDR3 is built from 14 residues. The germline gives CDR1 LGHNA, CDR2 YSLEER. V lost 2 bases and J lost 2; bases outside the gene matches: 2. CDR3 sequence: CASSQRQGTYEQYF. CDR3 nucleotides: TGCGCCAGCAGCCAACGACAGGGGACCTACGAGCAGTACTTC.

The chain uses TRBV7-9 and TRBJ1-1, with no clear D. Germline V CDR1 and CDR2: SEHNR, FQNEAQ (reference sequence). The CDR3 is made up of 12 amino acids. The V and J ends lost 5 bases and 7 bases respectively, with 11 bases between them. CDR3 in amino acids: CASSPWLREAFF. The CDR3 DNA reads as TGTGCCAGCAGCCCTTGGCTCCGTGAAGCTTTCTTT.

This chain's CDR3 is CASSLEERLLTGELFF. CDR3 nucleotides: TGTGCCAGCAGTTTAGAGGAGCGACTCCTTACCGGGGAGCTGTTTTTT. The chain links TRBV28 to TRBJ2-2; the D is unclear. This CDR3 is built from 16 residues. Germline CDR1 and CDR2: MDHEN and SYDVKM. V lost 2 bases and J 5 bases, leaving 15 bases between the germline ends.

J is TRBJ1-1 and V is TRBV2, with 10 bases aligning to TRBD1. CDR3 length equals 14 residues. Germline values: CDR1 SNHLY, CDR2 FYNNEI. Trimming at V came to 3 bases and at J to 4 bases, leaving 2 bases not matched to a gene. CDR3 amino acids: CASSDRDRGTEAFF. The CDR3 nucleotides are TGTGCCAGCAGTGACCGGGACAGGGGCACTGAAGCTTTCTTT.

The V call is TRBV6-5, the J call TRBJ2-1, with D unresolved. The V gene lost 8 bases and the J gene lost 5 bases, with 10 bases spanning the gap. This CDR3 is 12 amino acids long. Germline V CDR1 and CDR2: MNHEY, SVGAGI. The CDR3 nucleotides are TGTGCCAGCCTTGCGATCCACAATGAGCAGTTCTTC. Translated: CASLAIHNEQFF.

This clone has just one count. V is TRBV7-8 and J is TRBJ1-6; possibly TRBD1 for D (5 bases). Trimming cost V 3 bases and J 6 bases, with 18 bases left between them. Germline values: CDR1 SGHVS, CDR2 FQNEAQ. The CDR3 contains 17 residues. CDR3 sequence reads: CASSFQGVFLGNSPLHF. CDR3 DNA sequence: TGTGCCAGCAGCTTTCAGGGCGTTTTCCTGGGTAATTCACCCCTCCACTTT.

The chain links TRBV9 to TRBJ2-7, with D possibly TRBD2 on 6 matching bases. From germline, CDR1 is SGDLS and CDR2 YYNGEE. The ends were cut back, 0 bases at V and 0 bases at J, with 16 bases in the middle. CDR3 length: 17 amino acids. This CDR3 reads CASSVGSRGAISYEQYF. CDR3 nucleotide sequence: TGTGCCAGCAGCGTAGGTTCTCGCGGGGCTATCTCCTACGAGCAGTACTTC.

The chain links TRBV14 to TRBJ1-2, with 10 bases fitting TRBD1. Germline V lookup: CDR1 SGHDN, CDR2 FVKESK. The CDR3 loop spans 16 amino acids. The trim removed 1 base at V and 3 bases at J, leaving 5 bases unmatched. The DNA of the CDR3 is TGTGCCAGCAGCCAAGGCCCGGGACAGGGGTACTATGGCTACACCTTC. It yields the protein CASSQGPGQGYYGYTF.

This chain links TRBV9 with TRBJ1-3, with 9 bases that match TRBD1. Germline V gives CDR1 SGDLS, CDR2 YYNGEE. The CDR3 is 16 amino acids. Unmatched junction bases numbered 11, after V lost 7 bases and J lost 3 bases. The CDR3 loop is CASSPSPGQGGNTIYF. DNA of the CDR3: TGTGCCAGCTCCCCGAGCCCGGGACAGGGTGGAAACACCATATATTTT.

V usage is TRBV11-3 and J usage is TRBJ1-2; D not certain. CDR3 size: 14 residues. Deletions cut 1 base from V and 8 bases from J, with 14 bases between. In germline, CDR1 is SGHNT, CDR2 YENEEA. CDR3 sequence reads: CASSLGEDVPGYTF. As DNA, the CDR3 is TGTGCCAGCAGCTTAGGGGAGGATGTTCCCGGCTACACCTTC.

V is TRBV7-3 and J is TRBJ2-7, with TRBD1 identical over 7 bases. The CDR3 is made up of 16 amino acids. Germline V gene lookup returns CDR1 SGHTA and CDR2 FQGTGA. The ends lost 0 bases at V and 1 base at J; junction bases unmatched: 6. CDR3 sequence reads: CASSLTYETGSYEQYF. CDR3 sequence (DNA): TGTGCCAGCAGCTTAACCTACGAGACAGGGTCCTACGAGCAGTACTTC.

The gene calls are TRBV2 and TRBJ2-6; D uncertain. CDR3 length: 13 amino acids. Germline CDR1 reads SNHLY; CDR2 reads FYNNEI. V was cut by 7 bases and J by 0 bases, with 4 bases left in between. The CDR3 region has the DNA TGTGCCAGCACCCACTCTGGGGCCAACGTCCTGACTTTC. Translation gives CASTHSGANVLTF.

This chain connects TRBV5-4 to TRBJ2-7; 8 bases agree with TRBD2. The ends lost 4 bases at V and 5 bases at J; junction bases unmatched: 8. Per germline, CDR1 SGHNT and CDR2 YYREEE (reference sequence). The CDR3 consists of 14 residues. CDR3 protein: CASSPPGGWDEQYF. CDR3 DNA: TGTGCCAGCAGCCCCCCGGGAGGGTGGGACGAGCAGTACTTC. Together with reference TRBV5-4 and TRBJ2-7, the CDR3 gives the full variable domain: ETGVTQSPTHLIKTRGQQVTLRCSSQSGHNTVSWYQQALGQGPQFIFQYYREEENGRGNFPPRFSGLQFPNYSSELNVNALELDDSALYLCASSPPGGWDEQYFGPGTRLTVT.

This sequence joins TRBV7-8 and TRBJ2-7; a weak D match, TRBD2 (5 bases). CDR3 length equals 16 residues. Germline V CDR1 and CDR2: SGHVS, FQNEAQ. Trimming took off 2 bases at V and 5 bases at J, with 19 bases between the two ends. The CDR3 is CASSLSYIGGGNEQYF. The CDR3 nucleotides are TGTGCCAGCAGCTTAAGCTATATCGGAGGTGGAAACGAGCAGTACTTC.

V usage is TRBV14 and J usage is TRBJ2-1; 13 bases match TRBD2. The CDR3 covers 19 residues. Germline V gene data show CDR1 as SGHDN and CDR2 as FVKESK. With V trimmed by 6 bases and J by 0 bases, 11 bases remained unmatched. As DNA, the CDR3 is TGTGCCAGCAGACCCACTAGCGGGAGGGCCCCCAGCTCCTACAATGAGCAGTTCTTC. Its translation is CASRPTSGRAPSSYNEQFF.

The J gene is TRBJ2-5, the V gene TRBV11-3; 7 bases are a match to TRBD1. Germline V gene lookup returns CDR1 SGHNT and CDR2 YENEEA. The CDR3 runs 13 residues. Unmatched junction bases numbered 3, after V lost 5 bases and J lost 3 bases. CDR3 in DNA: TGTGCCAGCAGCCTCGGGACAGAAGAGACCCAGTACTTC. Amino acid sequence: CASSLGTEETQYF.

J is TRBJ1-6 and V is TRBV14, with 8 positions matching TRBD1. This CDR3 has 16 amino acids. V lost 4 bases to trimming and J lost 10 bases; unmatched junction nucleotides: 12. Germline V gives CDR1 SGHDN, CDR2 FVKESK. This chain's CDR3 is CASSPQLSQGVSPLHF. CDR3 DNA sequence: TGTGCCAGCAGCCCACAGCTCTCACAGGGGGTCTCACCCCTCCACTTT.

Only one count was recorded for this clone. This chain joins TRBV9 and TRBJ2-2; possibly TRBD2 for D (5 bases). The germline V gene has CDR1 SGDLS and CDR2 YYNGEE. The CDR3 runs to 14 residues. The V end was cut by 2 bases, the J end by 2 bases, with 7 bases between. CDR3 bases: TGTGCCAGCAGCGTCGAGGGTAACACCGGGGAGCTGTTTTTT. Amino acids: CASSVEGNTGELFF.

This clone was found once. The chain links TRBV7-9 to TRBJ2-5; no definite D call. The J call may be wrong; the DNA end is better matched by TRBJ2-7. The germline gives CDR1 SEHNR, CDR2 FQNEAQ (reference sequence). The CDR3 has 15 amino acids. The CDR3 loop is CASSLAAIGAYEQYF. As DNA, the CDR3 is TGTGCCAGCAGCTTAGCGGCAATCGGAGCCTACGAGCAGTACTTC.